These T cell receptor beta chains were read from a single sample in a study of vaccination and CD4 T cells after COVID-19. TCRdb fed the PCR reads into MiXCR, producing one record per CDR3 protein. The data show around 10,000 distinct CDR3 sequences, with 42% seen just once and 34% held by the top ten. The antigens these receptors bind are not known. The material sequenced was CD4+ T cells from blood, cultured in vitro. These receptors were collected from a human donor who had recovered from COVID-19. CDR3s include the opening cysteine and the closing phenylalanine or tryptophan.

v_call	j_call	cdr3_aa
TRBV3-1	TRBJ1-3	CASSQGLSGNTIYF
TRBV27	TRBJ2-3	CASSLGQGTGGTDTQYF
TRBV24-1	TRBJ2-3	CATSDTSGGSTDTQYF
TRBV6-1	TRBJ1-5	CASSQIDSNQPQHF
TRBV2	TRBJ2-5	CASRQTSGPPQETQYF
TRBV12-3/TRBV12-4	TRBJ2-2	CASSFRAGSTGELFF
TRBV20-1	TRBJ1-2	CSAPWGREGYGYTF
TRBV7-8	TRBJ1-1	CASSLVSRNTEAFF
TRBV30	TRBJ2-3	CAWSKRATGTDTQYF
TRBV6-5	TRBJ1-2	CASSYLPGFNYGYTF
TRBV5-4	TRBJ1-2	CASSPGTEHVYGYTF
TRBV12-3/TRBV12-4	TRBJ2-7	CASGPRASYEQYF
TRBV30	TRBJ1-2	CAWSVLGRPGNGYTF
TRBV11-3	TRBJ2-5	CASSTTVTSGRIQETQYF
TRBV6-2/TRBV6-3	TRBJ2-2	CASSYTTGGTGELFF
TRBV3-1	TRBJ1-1	CASSQDLGEERAFF
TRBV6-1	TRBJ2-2	CASSLRAGELFF
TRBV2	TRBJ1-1	CASSERRNTEAFF
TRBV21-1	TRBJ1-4	CASSKVWDRGYNEKLFF
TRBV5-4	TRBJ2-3	CASSLANRETDTQYF
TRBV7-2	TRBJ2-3	CASSPGRGRGADTQYF
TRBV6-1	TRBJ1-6	CASSEERNSPLHF
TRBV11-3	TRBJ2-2	CASSPPGAFTGELFF
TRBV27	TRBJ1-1	CASSLHRRAEAFF
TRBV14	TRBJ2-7	CASSRQGFYEQYF
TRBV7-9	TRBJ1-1	CASSSLGFEAFF
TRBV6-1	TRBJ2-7	CASRREGNGYYYEQYF
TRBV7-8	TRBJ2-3	CASSRGGLRTDTQYF
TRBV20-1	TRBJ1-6	CSARDLTGNFNSPLHF
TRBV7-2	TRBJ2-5	CASSSRTSAQETQYF
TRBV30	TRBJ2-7	CAWSEALRGYEQYF
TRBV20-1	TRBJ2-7	CSARVPVSYEQYF
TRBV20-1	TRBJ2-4	CSATRDDIQYF
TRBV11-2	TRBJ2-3	CASSFLAGNRDTQYF
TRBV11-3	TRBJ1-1	CASRRQQYDTEAFF
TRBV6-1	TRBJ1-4	CASSPQGAEEKLFF
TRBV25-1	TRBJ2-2	CASSPVGRGAGELFF
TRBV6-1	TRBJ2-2	CASRRTGTGPRELFF
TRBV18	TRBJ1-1	CASSPNWDRSEAFF
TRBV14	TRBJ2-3	CASSQELGDTQYF
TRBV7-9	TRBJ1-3	CASSPDSSGNTIYF